This T cell receptor beta chain originates from a study of T cells in localized non-small cell lung cancer (dated by TCRdb to 2020 to 2022). For context, the study as a whole: Comparing tumors with uninvolved tumor-adjacent lungs, the study looked at the T cell repertoires of over 200 patients with early-stage NSCLC. The cohort comprised 236 treatment-naïve NSCLC patients with resected, localized lung tumors. NSCLC patients had a mean age of roughly 66 years, and around 130 were male and around 110 female. Study-wide conclusions, independent of this receptor: Because multi-region sequencing of the tumors was not done, intratumor heterogeneity could not be ruled out. Of the top 100 tumor clones, a median of approximately 60 were detected in paired uninvolved adjacent lung; 28 were also among that lung's top 100. Higher blood T cell density associated with longer overall survival, while higher adjacent-lung clonality associated with shorter survival. Because the study design was exploratory, TCR variables were selected using unadjusted p-values without false-discovery rate correction. Uninvolved tumor-adjacent lung showed the highest T cell clonality, higher than tumor, which suggests more focused antigenic responses in the uninvolved tumor-adjacent lung.

Concerning this clone: There is no known antigen for this receptor. Base qualities were left out, and no much larger clone turns up one base away.

At diagnosis, peripheral blood, uninvolved tumor-adjacent lung and tumor were collected and stored as a combination of fresh-frozen and FFPE material. For TCR repertoire profiling, blood samples were analyzed in the form of peripheral blood mononuclear cells. TCR beta CDR3 regions were sequenced from DNA using the immunoSEQ Assay. The authors processed their data as follows. To compute T cell density, TCR beta template counts were normalized to usable DNA, which was estimated by amplifying housekeeping genes. Richness was estimated with the preseqR package, extrapolating to 400,000 templates for PBMC samples and 120,000 templates for tissue samples. Clonality was taken to be one minus Pielou's evenness. Tissue-enriched TCRs were identified by differential abundance testing using productive amino-acid clonotypes, minimum total count 5 and alpha 0.1. Repertoire overlap between compartments was quantified with the Jaccard Index and Morisita Overlap Index. GLIPH clustered TCR beta CDR3s with public tetramer-defined viral CDR3s; viral motifs required at least three viral sequences plus V-gene enrichment. Held by TCRdb, this immuneACCESS table contains in-frame sequences only and omits some clones. Under half of the omission traces to an unresolved V gene where checked; the cause of the rest is unknown. V and J calls and clone size are as listed in that table; D and trimming were resolved from the DNA. The sample table contains more than 25,000 clones; only one count was recorded for more than 70% of them. 10% to 15% of the sample is taken by the ten largest.

Counted from cysteine to phenylalanine, this CDR3 has 15 amino acids. Just the 45-base CDR3 DNA is kept, in frame starting at base 1. For CDR1 and CDR2, the germline V gene lists KGHSH and LQKENI. Trimming takes 6 bases off V and 4 bases off J; junction bases not matched to a gene: 8. The input for sequencing was peripheral blood, taken before any cancer treatment. This chain joins TRBV18 to TRBJ1-5; TRBD1 fits 8 bases in the junction. The source of this sequence is a female donor of 60 years or more with stage III squamous cell lung carcinoma. The sequenced DNA is TGTGCCAGCTCGGAGGACAGGGTGAGGAATCAGCCCCAGCATTTT. It is translated as CASSEDRVRNQPQHF.